This TCR beta chain stems from a study of blood T cell repertoires in COVID-19. Study details: Acute and convalescent COVID-19 specimens originated in the United States, Italy and Spain. The analysed material was cDNA or gDNA that came from T cells, B-cell-depleted T cells, or PBMCs.

There are 15 residues in the CDR3. V dropped 3 bases and J dropped 3; count of bases not matched to a gene: 2. Germline CDR1 reads MGHDK; CDR2 reads SYGVNS. Authors' methods: Reference gene primer amplification gave estimated nucleated cell counts. The protocol was immunoSEQ multiplex PCR, while the TCRdb copy is restricted to in-frame clones and leaves out a portion. V, J and clone size are those of that table, while D and trimming were read from the DNA. The table has roughly 140,000 clones, roughly 82% seen once. The material sequenced was peripheral blood. This sequence joins TRBV25-1 and TRBJ1-6; TRBD1 matches at 7 bases. The clonotype originates from an older man with acute or convalescent COVID-19. Here the CDR3 reads CASSDRTGYNSPLHF. In DNA form, the CDR3 reads TGTGCCAGCAGTGACAGGACAGGCTATAATTCACCCCTCCACTTT. The variable domain in full, with the rest retrieved from reference TRBV25-1 and TRBJ1-6, is EADIYQTPRYLVIGTGKKITLECSQTMGHDKMYWYQQDPGMELHLIHYSYGVNSTEKGDLSSESTVSRIRTEHFPLTLESARPSHTSQYLCASSDRTGYNSPLHFGNGTRLTVT.